These 18 T cell receptor beta chains were sequenced from one sample in a study of blood T cell repertoires in COVID-19. Some clones are missing from TCRdb's copy, which holds only in-frame ones; the method was immunoSEQ multiplex PCR. This sample yields fewer than 300,000 clones, of which 80% to 85% are seen a single time; about a sixth belongs to the top ten. The sequencing input was peripheral blood. These receptors originate from a person aged 70 to 85 with COVID-19, enrolled during active disease.

This chain connects TRBV2 to TRBJ1-5; 9 nucleotides align to TRBD1. This CDR3 is 15 amino acids long. The V gene's germline CDR1 is SNHLY and CDR2 FYNNEI. V shed 7 bases, J shed 10 bases, and the junction held 14 bases outside the gene matches. CDR3 sequence reads: CASTNPGQGFYPQHF. The DNA of the CDR3 is TGTGCCAGCACAAATCCGGGACAGGGTTTTTATCCCCAGCATTTT.

V usage is TRBV19 and J usage is TRBJ1-1; TRBD1 agrees at 7 bases. The CDR3 runs 15 residues. Germline loops: CDR1 LNHDA, CDR2 SQIVND (reference sequence). Losses at the gene ends were 7 bases for V and 6 bases for J; bases not matched to a gene: 14. This chain's CDR3 is CASKMQTGTFAEAFF. Here the CDR3 DNA reads TGTGCCAGTAAGATGCAGACAGGGACCTTTGCTGAAGCTTTCTTT.

This clone was observed a handful of times. The V call is TRBV27, the J call TRBJ1-5; TRBD1 agrees at 7 bases. This CDR3 has 16 amino acids. The trim removed 6 bases at V and 0 bases at J, leaving 8 bases unmatched. CDR1 is MNHEY, CDR2 SMNVEV, per germline (reference sequence). The CDR3 sequence: CASSRDSYSSNQPQHF. DNA of the CDR3: TGTGCCAGCAGCCGGGACAGTTACAGTAGCAATCAGCCCCAGCATTTT.

V usage is TRBV10-3 and J usage is TRBJ1-1; TRBD1 might be the D (6 bases). Germline-derived CDR1 and CDR2 are ENHRY and SYGVKD. This CDR3 is built from 10 residues. Trimming took off 8 bases at V and 8 bases at J, with 9 bases between the two ends. CDR3 sequence: CAILQGEAFF. The CDR3 DNA is TGTGCCATCCTCCAGGGGGAAGCTTTCTTT.

The V gene is TRBV6-5, the J gene TRBJ1-1; D may be TRBD1 (5 bases). This CDR3 is built from 14 residues. From germline, CDR1 is MNHEY and CDR2 SVGAGI. Trimming stripped 1 base from V and 4 bases from J, with 10 bases between. In nucleotides, the CDR3 is TGTGCCAGCAGTTACTTCAGGGTTTCCACTGAAGCTTTCTTT. Translated: CASSYFRVSTEAFF.

The genes are TRBV7-2 and TRBJ2-1; D is perhaps TRBD1 (5 bases). The V end was cut by 5 bases, the J end by 0 bases, with 11 bases between. The CDR3 spans 15 residues. Germline-derived CDR1 and CDR2 are SGHTA and FQGNSA. The CDR3 sequence: CASSPRQISYNEQFF. The CDR3 DNA sequence: TGTGCCAGCAGCCCCCGACAGATCTCCTACAATGAGCAGTTCTTC.

The chain recombines TRBV2 with TRBJ1-3, with D possibly matching TRBD1 (5 bases). CDR1 is SNHLY, CDR2 FYNNEI, per germline. The V end was cut by 1 base, the J end by 3 bases, with 7 bases between. This CDR3 is built from 14 residues. CDR3 amino acids: CASSEGDSGNTIYF. For the CDR3, the DNA is TGTGCCAGCAGTGAAGGTGACAGTGGAAACACCATATATTTT.

The DNA of the CDR3 is TGTGCCAGCAGCCCTAGGACTAGCGGGATTATCGATGAGCAGTTCTTC. Amino acids: CASSPRTSGIIDEQFF. The rearrangement uses TRBV9 and TRBJ2-1; 12 bases are shared with TRBD2. Germline CDR1 reads SGDLS; CDR2 reads YYNGEE. J was trimmed by 8 bases and V by 4 bases; bases with no gene match: 10. This CDR3 has 16 amino acids.

The chain recombines TRBV5-1 with TRBJ2-7, with TRBD2 identical over 11 bases. The CDR3 is made up of 15 amino acids. The germline gives CDR1 SGHRS, CDR2 YFSETQ. The V gene end was trimmed by 4 bases and the J gene end by 7 bases; junction bases not matched to a gene: 10. The CDR3 sequence is CASSTLAGGPGEQYF. CDR3 coding DNA: TGCGCCAGCAGCACCTTAGCGGGAGGGCCAGGGGAGCAGTACTTC.

The rearrangement uses TRBV5-1 and TRBJ1-3; 8 bases map to TRBD1. With V trimmed by 3 bases and J by 4 bases, 3 bases remained unmatched. The CDR3 length is 14 residues. CDR1 and CDR2 (germline): SGHRS, YFSETQ. This chain's CDR3 is CASSSGTGGNTIYF. The CDR3, as DNA: TGCGCCAGCAGCTCGGGGACAGGCGGAAACACCATATATTTT.

The rearrangement uses TRBV19 and TRBJ1-4; no reliable D call. Germline values: CDR1 LNHDA, CDR2 SQIVND (reference sequence). The CDR3 is made up of 12 amino acids. V was shortened by 6 bases and J by 8 bases, with 10 bases between the two germline ends. The CDR3 region is CASSRRLEKLFF. CDR3 coding DNA: TGTGCCAGTAGCCGGAGGTTAGAAAAACTGTTTTTT.

This chain uses TRBV19 with TRBJ2-7, with D maybe TRBD1 (5 bases). The CDR3 has 13 residues. The V and J ends lost 1 base and 3 bases respectively, with 7 bases between them. Germline lookup yields CDR1 LNHDA and CDR2 SQIVND (reference sequence). CDR3 sequence (DNA): TGTGCCAGTAGTATAGGACAGCTCTACGAGCAGTACTTC. This encodes CASSIGQLYEQYF.

This chain uses TRBV5-1 with TRBJ2-3; 11 nucleotides align to TRBD1. The germline CDR1 and CDR2 sequences are SGHRS and YFSETQ. The CDR3 runs 14 residues. J was trimmed by 4 bases and V by 7 bases; bases with no gene match: 5. CDR3 amino acids: CASQPGQGADTQYF. CDR3 DNA: TGCGCCAGCCAGCCGGGACAGGGGGCAGATACGCAGTATTTT. The whole variable domain, filled in from reference TRBV5-1 and TRBJ2-3, reads KAGVTQTPRYLIKTRGQQVTLSCSPISGHRSVSWYQQTPGQGLQFLFEYFSETQRNKGNFPGRFSGRQFSNSRSEMNVSTLELGDSALYLCASQPGQGADTQYFGPGTRLTVL.

This chain uses TRBV10-3 with TRBJ2-2; TRBD2 is a possible D gene (7 bases). Looked up from germline, CDR1 is ENHRY and CDR2 is SYGVKD. V lost 6 bases to trimming and J lost 4 bases, with 18 bases between them. This CDR3 comprises 16 residues. CDR3 sequence reads: CAISLRGGATTGELFF. DNA of the CDR3: TGTGCCATCAGCTTACGCGGGGGCGCGACCACCGGGGAGCTGTTTTTT.

The V and J genes are TRBV7-2 and TRBJ2-2, with D possibly being TRBD1 (6 bases). Germline V gene lookup returns CDR1 SGHTA and CDR2 FQGNSA. The CDR3 consists of 16 residues. V shed 5 bases and J shed 4 bases, with 17 bases lying between them. CDR3 residues: CASSVQRQGLTGELFF. Written as DNA, the CDR3 is TGTGCCAGCAGCGTACAGCGGCAGGGGCTCACCGGGGAGCTGTTTTTT.

The genes are TRBV28 and TRBJ1-1, with a tentative D call TRBD1 (6 bases). The CDR3 is made up of 14 amino acids. Trimming shortened V by 6 bases and J by 2 bases, and 13 bases separated the two germline ends. The V gene's germline CDR1 is MDHEN and CDR2 SYDVKM. CDR3: CASRTGQRNTEAFF. The CDR3 coding sequence is TGTGCCAGCAGGACTGGACAGAGAAACACTGAAGCTTTCTTT.

The chain joins TRBV19 to TRBJ1-1; D gene ambiguous. Germline V gene lookup returns CDR1 LNHDA and CDR2 SQIVND (reference sequence). The CDR3 sequence is 13 residues long. V was trimmed by 2 bases and J by 1 base, leaving 5 bases between them. The CDR3 here is CASSITKNTEAFF. CDR3 nucleotides: TGTGCCAGTAGTATAACAAAGAACACTGAAGCTTTCTTT.

V gene TRBV18 combines with J gene TRBJ2-1, with TRBD2 matching 8 bases. The CDR3 runs 15 residues. CDR1 is KGHSH and CDR2 is LQKENI in the germline V gene. V was pared by 2 bases and J by 10 bases, with 10 bases of the junction left unmatched. The DNA for the CDR3 is TGTGCCAGCTCACCAAGGCCGGGACTAGGAGACGAGCAGTTCTTC. Its protein product is CASSPRPGLGDEQFF.